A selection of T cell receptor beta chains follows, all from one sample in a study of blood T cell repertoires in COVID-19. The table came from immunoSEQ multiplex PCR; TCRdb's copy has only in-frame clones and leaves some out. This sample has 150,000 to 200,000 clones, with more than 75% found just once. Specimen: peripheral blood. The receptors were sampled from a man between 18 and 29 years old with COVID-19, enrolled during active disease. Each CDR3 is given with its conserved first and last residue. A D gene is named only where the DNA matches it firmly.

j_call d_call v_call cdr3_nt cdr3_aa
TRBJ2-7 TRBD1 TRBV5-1 TGCGCCAGCAGCAGGGGACAGTACGAGCAGTACTTC CASSRGQYEQYF
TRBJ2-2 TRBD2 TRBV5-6 TGTGCCAGCAGCTTGGTAGCGACTAGCAGATACACCGGGGAGCTGTTTTTT CASSLVATSRYTGELFF
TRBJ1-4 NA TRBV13 TGTGCCAGCAGGACAATCGCAAATGAAAAACTGTTTTTT CASRTIANEKLFF
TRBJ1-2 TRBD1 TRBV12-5 TGTGCTAGTGGCCCGGGACAGGACCCCTATGGCTACACCTTC CASGPGQDPYGYTF
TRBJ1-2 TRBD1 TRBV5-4 TGTGCCAGCAGCAGGACAGGGTTTGAAGGCTACACCTTC CASSRTGFEGYTF
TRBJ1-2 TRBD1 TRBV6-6 TGTGCCAGCAGTTACCCCGGGACAGGGGGCGCCTATGGCTACACCTTC CASSYPGTGGAYGYTF
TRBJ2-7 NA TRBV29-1 TGCAGCGTTGCGGGGGTTACAGCCTACGAGCAGTACTTC CSVAGVTAYEQYF
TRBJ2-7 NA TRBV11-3 TGTGCCAGCAGCCCCAGTCCGGGAAACGAGCAGTACTTC CASSPSPGNEQYF
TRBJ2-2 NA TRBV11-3 TGTGCCAGCAGCATGACAGGGAACACCGGGGAGCTGTTTTTT CASSMTGNTGELFF
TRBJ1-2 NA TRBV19 TGTGCCTCTAAACCAGGGGCGCGCCCCTATGGCTACACCTTC CASKPGARPYGYTF
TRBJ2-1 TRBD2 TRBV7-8 TGTGCCAGCAGCTTAGAGGGACTAGCGGGAGCCTTTAGGCAGTTCTTC CASSLEGLAGAFRQFF
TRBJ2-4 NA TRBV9 TGTGCCAGCAGCGTAGCTTCAGGAGGGTTGGTCTCTTCCCGAAACATTCAGTACTTC CASSVASGGLVSSRNIQYF